The entry below gives a single T cell receptor (beta chain) sequence along with its context. This clonotype came up a few times. Its cognate antigen has yet to be identified. No much larger clone is present one base from it, and per-base qualities are unavailable. These data originate in a study of identical twins (dated by TCRdb to between 2015 and 2016). The study in broad terms: To test whether fetal clonotypes persist, this study deep-sequenced TCR alpha and beta repertoires from monozygotic twins, from unrelated adults of various ages, and from cord blood. To rule out contamination, the twin experiments were replicated at different times with different library preparation protocols. On the study overall, not on this receptor specifically: In monozygotic twins, recombination models systematically underestimated out-of-frame TCR alpha sharing, but the models matched the sharing seen between unrelated individuals. Invariant T cells such as MAIT and iNKT could partly confound zero-insertion analyses, although diverse VJ usage argued against such confounding for most clonotypes. Abundant cord blood beta clonotypes carried fewer insertions; young adult naive repertoires showed a weaker similar trend, while memory repertoires showed none. Because the same donors could not be followed over many years, conclusions were based on cross-sectional statistical analysis. Excess twin sharing in beta out-of-frame sequences was weaker because fewer shared sequences lowered the signal-to-noise ratio. Compared with coincidental sharing between unrelated individuals, out-of-frame TCR alpha sequences shared between twins had an excess of sequences with low generation probability.

Every donor was a healthy Caucasian. Three pairs of female monozygotic twins, all aged 18 to 29 years, made up the twin cohort. Positive isolation kits from Invitrogen were used to isolate the CD4+ and CD8+ T cell populations. The germline V gene encodes CDR1 SGHRS and CDR2 YFSETQ. V sheds 4 bases and J sheds 0 bases, leaving 8 bases between their ends. Measured from the cysteine to the phenylalanine, the CDR3 is 13 residues long. The read is trimmed to its CDR3 DNA, 39 bases read in frame from base 1. The library came from 5' RACE. This sample was sequenced with an Illumina HiSeq 2000. A universal primer binding site was introduced by template switching, and a unique molecular identifier was present in the final cDNA, enabling accurate counting of TCR cDNA molecules. First-strand cDNA for TCR alpha and beta chains was synthesized from specific primers in the conserved constant-segment region. Each cDNA library was double barcoded, with a SMART-Mk sample barcode plus Illumina barcodes, to control for contamination. TruSeq adapter sequences and Illumina sample barcodes were added in two successive PCR steps. The TCR alpha and beta cDNA libraries were sequenced on the Illumina HiSeq platform using custom primers. Per the source publication's procedure: Raw reads were processed with MiGEC to extract unique molecular identifiers, and MiXCR was used to determine CDR3 positions. For each individual, recombination models were inferred using an EM algorithm with the repgenHMM and IGoR tools. Shared clonotype analysis was performed with the tcR package in R, normalizing sharing by the product of cloneset sizes. Out-of-frame nonproductive sequences were analyzed to study raw recombination free of thymic and clonal selection effects. TCRdb ran its own pipeline on the public reads, namely fastp trimming at Q25 and MiXCR clone calling, and kept in-frame beta chains. CDR3 protein sequences are deduplicated, and each keeps its most common genes and DNA. The V and J calls come from TCRdb's annotation, not from the publication. For this sample there are 500,000 to 600,000 distinct CDR3 sequences; less than 25% appear just once. The ten top clones hold around 0.9% of the sample.

These data were also reused for a study on T cells expressing NK-cell markers. From the second report: TCR beta-chain repertoires were profiled in sorted CD3+CD56+NKG2C+, CD3+CD56+NKG2C- and CD3+CD56-NKG2C+ T-cell subsets from eight donors. Of the eight sequenced donors, seven were found to be HCMV-seropositive and one was found to be HCMV-seronegative. To restrict sorting to alphabetaTCR-expressing T cells, an anti-gammadeltaTCR antibody was added in several experiments. For six donors, the dominant CD3+CD56+NKG2C+ clonotypes were among the top 10 CD8+ clonotypes and accounted for roughly 1.0-8% of CD8+ T cells. Those dominant clonotypes were again the most abundant among CD3+CD56-NKG2C+ cells in a handful of donors, at about 25-60.1%. It remained unclear whether the expanded NKG2C-expressing T cell clones were specific for HCMV antigens. The study sequenced eight donors, all healthy volunteers chosen at random: three men and five women. A commercial ELISA kit detecting HCMV-specific IgG in serum was used to determine HCMV serostatus. MIGEC was used to demultiplex reads and group reads by UMI, and MiTCR was used to assemble and quantify clonotypes. To exclude erroneous sequences, only TCR cDNA sequences supported by at least two reads were retained. The tcR package was used for downstream repertoire analysis, and clonotypes were matched across fractions by CDR3 nucleotide sequence plus V segment. VDJmatch was used to annotate antigen specificity against VDJdb, with one amino acid substitution in CDR3 allowed.

The V and J genes are TRBV5-1 and TRBJ2-7, with the D gene not confidently named. What was sequenced was CD4+ T cells sorted from blood. This clonotype was obtained from a woman younger than 30 in good health. The CDR3 region reads CASSLTLSYEQYF. The DNA sequence reads TGCGCCAGCAGCCTGACCCTCTCCTACGAGCAGTACTTC.